The rows below give T cell receptor beta chains drawn from one sample of a study of tumor-infiltrating lymphocytes in primary liver carcinoma. TCRdb passed the multiplex PCR reads through MiXCR, listing each CDR3 protein once. The table records 320,000 or so distinct CDR3 sequences, about 62% of them present only once. The specimen sequenced was peripheral blood. The receptors were sampled from a man aged 35-49 years with primary liver carcinoma and hepatitis B virus infection. CDR3s leave out the opening cysteine and the closing phenylalanine or tryptophan. Each record gives: V gene, J gene, CDR3 length, CDR3 protein.

>TRBV5-1|TRBJ1-1|12
ASSLAVGQGEAF
>TRBV11-3|TRBJ2-2|11
AGNLGYTGELF
>TRBV28|TRBJ1-3|15
ASSLRGGVLSGNTIY
>TRBV7-2|TRBJ2-3|11
ASSLSFADTQY
>TRBV6-1|TRBJ1-1|11
ASSEQARTEAF
>TRBV14|TRBJ2-1|10
ASSRDWNEQF
>TRBV12-3/TRBV12-4|TRBJ2-5|13
ASSTYPGSEETQY
>TRBV6-1|TRBJ1-5|9
ASSRGQPQH
>TRBV6-1|TRBJ1-1|13
ASSAGRFRNTEAF
>TRBV6-1|TRBJ2-1|9
VSSYYNEQF
>TRBV6-5|TRBJ2-1|11
ASGPGTYNEQF
>TRBV5-1|TRBJ2-2|12
VSSLGVNTGELF
>TRBV28|TRBJ2-1|12
ASIGEAGYNEQF
>TRBV6-1|TRBJ2-7|13
ASSKGGTATYEQY
>TRBV28|TRBJ2-1|12
ASSFLAPCNEQF
>TRBV29-1|TRBJ2-5|11
SVEAGGGGTQY
>TRBV12-3/TRBV12-4|TRBJ1-5|10
ASSSELSPQH
>TRBV11-1|TRBJ2-7|13
ASSSQTENSYEQY
>TRBV4-2|TRBJ1-3|15
GSREPRRTGAGNTIY
>TRBV11-1|TRBJ2-1|14
TSSFMAGGGGNEQF
>TRBV5-8|TRBJ2-5|12
ASSFRGLQETQY
>TRBV11-2|TRBJ2-1|13
ASSLEFRGRDEQF
>TRBV5-1|TRBJ2-5|11
ASRETGSETQY
>TRBV7-9|TRBJ2-3|13
ASRPSGPSTDTQY
>TRBV6-5|TRBJ1-1|11
TTQTGGTTEAF
>TRBV21-1|TRBJ2-7|15
ASSKESGGGGTDEQY
>TRBV14|TRBJ2-5|15
VSSPPKDRAPQETQY
>TRBV16|TRBJ1-4|17
ASSPGLGGGDPTNEKLF
>TRBV11-2|TRBJ2-7|14
ASSTPGPNPLYEQY
>TRBV6-1|TRBJ2-3|12
ASSEVLGPDTRY
>TRBV5-6|TRBJ1-3|12
ASSFRGAGNTKY
>TRBV5-4|TRBJ2-1|12
TSSPEVTDNEQF
>TRBV12-3/TRBV12-4|TRBJ2-2|13
ACTSSGRTPGELF
>TRBV10-2|TRBJ2-3|13
ASSESLAGVGTQY
>TRBV4-3|TRBJ2-7|13
ANSQDPTGRYKQY
>TRBV4-2|TRBJ2-1|15
ASSRDRAGQSYNEQL
>TRBV28|TRBJ2-5|13
ASTLGGGSLETQY
>TRBV7-9|TRBJ1-5|12
ASSLASANQPQH
>TRBV11-2|TRBJ2-5|14
ASSLGSSGSPETQY
>TRBV4-1|TRBJ1-5|12
ASSQVSSNQPQH